These 23 T cell receptor beta chains were all obtained from the same sample, sequenced in a study of cytomegalovirus exposure and HLA in healthy donors. The PCR contained 60 Vbeta and 13 Jbeta primers. Sequencing was performed with immunoSEQ multiplex PCR; in TCRdb, only in-frame clones are kept and a portion is missing. The sample records roughly 170,000 clones, roughly 81% being singletons. The sequenced material came from PBMCs. All receptors come from a girl between 10 and 17 years old in good health and CMV-seropositive.

As to this clone: The sample contains more than one DNA sequence encoding this CDR3. V is TRBV9 and J is TRBJ1-1; 8 bases match TRBD1. Germline CDR1 is SGDLS and CDR2 is YYNGEE. The CDR3 spans 14 residues. Losses at the gene ends were 2 bases for V and 4 bases for J; bases not matched to a gene: 4. In DNA, the CDR3 is TGTGCCAGCAGCGTTGGACAGGGTGGCACTGAAGCTTTCTTT. It codes for CASSVGQGGTEAFF.

The chain joins TRBV11-1 to TRBJ2-3; D is possibly TRBD2 (5 bases). V dropped 6 bases and J dropped 1 base, with 14 bases sitting between them. Germline V lookup: CDR1 SGHAT, CDR2 FQDESV (reference sequence). The CDR3 runs to 15 residues. This CDR3 is CASRSTRGGTDTQYF. CDR3 nucleotides: TGTGCCAGCAGGTCGACACGGGGAGGCACAGATACGCAGTATTTT.

This clone appeared a few times. The rearrangement joins TRBV7-9 to TRBJ2-3; 10 bases align to TRBD1. Trimming took 7 bases from V and 4 from J; bases not matched to a gene: 5. The CDR3 is 14 amino acids. Per the germline V gene, CDR1 is SEHNR and CDR2 is FQNEAQ (reference sequence). This chain's CDR3 is CASTSGQGADTQYF. CDR3 in DNA: TGTGCCAGCACTTCTGGACAGGGGGCAGATACGCAGTATTTT.

This rearrangement joins TRBV28 to TRBJ2-2; D is unresolved. CDR3 length: 11 amino acids. Deletions cut 10 bases from V and 5 bases from J, with 8 bases between. Germline CDR1 reads MDHEN; CDR2 reads SYDVKM. Written as DNA, the CDR3 is TGTGCCATCGGGTGGACCGGGGAGCTGTTTTTT. It encodes CAIGWTGELFF.

J is TRBJ1-2 and V is TRBV7-9; perhaps TRBD1 as D (6 bases). Deletions cut 4 bases from V and 3 bases from J, with 15 bases between. The CDR3 spans 15 residues. Per germline, CDR1 SEHNR and CDR2 FQNEAQ (reference sequence). The CDR3 DNA reads TGTGCCAGCAGCTCCGACAGGCCCGGAGACTATGGCTACACCTTC. Encoded protein: CASSSDRPGDYGYTF.

The chain employs TRBV6-6 and TRBJ1-1, with a tentative D call TRBD1 (6 bases). The V and J ends lost 7 bases and 0 bases respectively, with 15 bases between them. CDR1 and CDR2 from the germline V gene are MNHNY and SVGAGI (reference sequence). The CDR3 covers 15 residues. CDR3 bases: TGTGCCAGCACCCGTGGGGGCCTATTGAACACTGAAGCTTTCTTT. Translating gives CASTRGGLLNTEAFF.

J is TRBJ1-5 and V is TRBV30; 7 bases are a match to TRBD1. Per the germline V gene, CDR1 is GTSNPN and CDR2 is SVGIG (reference sequence). This CDR3 has 15 amino acids. V lost 2 bases, J lost 3 bases, and 7 bases stayed unmatched. In DNA form, the CDR3 reads TGTGCCTGGAGTTTACCGGGACAGTACAATCAGCCCCAGCATTTT. It yields the protein CAWSLPGQYNQPQHF.

This chain uses TRBV12-5 with TRBJ2-2; D is unresolved. V was cut by 5 bases and J by 4 bases, with 2 bases left in between. Germline V lookup: CDR1 LGHNT, CDR2 FRNRAP. This CDR3 comprises 11 residues. The CDR3 DNA follows: TGTGCTAGTGGTCTCACCGGGGAGCTGTTTTTT. Its protein is CASGLTGELFF.

The chain recombines TRBV18 with TRBJ2-6; unclear D gene. Germline CDR1 is KGHSH and CDR2 is LQKENI. V gave up 4 bases and J gave up 2 bases, with 15 bases separating them. The CDR3 length is 17 residues. CDR3 in amino acids: CASSLTGAPAGANVLTF. DNA for the CDR3: TGTGCCAGCTCACTGACTGGAGCGCCGGCTGGGGCCAACGTCCTGACTTTC.

This clone was recorded only once. The rearrangement joins TRBV2 to TRBJ1-1; D not resolved. CDR3 length equals 13 residues. Trimming took 4 bases from V and 7 from J, leaving 13 bases between them. Germline V CDR1 and CDR2: SNHLY, FYNNEI. Here the CDR3 DNA reads TGTGCCAGCAGTGTCAGTCTCCCGATTGAAGCTTTCTTT. Protein product: CASSVSLPIEAFF.

The genes are TRBV5-4 and TRBJ1-2, with TRBD1 identical over 9 bases. CDR3 size: 14 residues. The germline V gene has CDR1 SGHNT and CDR2 YYREEE (reference sequence). V dropped 5 bases and J dropped 3; count of bases not matched to a gene: 5. In DNA form, the CDR3 reads TGTGCCAGCAGGAGACAGGGGGGAGACTATGGCTACACCTTC. It yields the protein CASRRQGGDYGYTF.

This clone was observed many times. The chain employs TRBV11-2 and TRBJ2-7, with 8 bases lining up with TRBD1. Germline-derived CDR1 and CDR2 are SGHAT and FQNNGV. After removal of 5 bases from V and 2 bases from J, the junction contained 8 bases not matched to a gene. There are 15 residues in the CDR3. The CDR3 sequence is CASSADREWTYEQYF. The DNA for the CDR3 is TGTGCCAGCAGCGCGGACAGGGAATGGACCTACGAGCAGTACTTC.

About this clone itself: A junction boundary mismatches the germline segment, possibly from a read error. V is TRBV25-1 and J is TRBJ1-2; tentative D call: TRBD1 (5 bases). Germline lookup yields CDR1 MGHDK and CDR2 SYGVNS. The CDR3 spans 11 residues. As DNA, the CDR3 is TGTGCCAGCAGCGAATCAGGGCAGGCCGTCTTC. Protein product: CASSESGQAVF.

The gene calls are TRBV27 and TRBJ2-1; 10 nucleotides match TRBD2. Germline assignment: CDR1 MNHEY and CDR2 SMNVEV (reference sequence). The CDR3 is 17 amino acids. J lost 10 bases, V lost 0 bases, and 12 bases had no gene match. CDR3 in amino acids: CASSLSGESGTSDEQFF. CDR3 DNA sequence: TGTGCCAGCAGTTTATCGGGGGAATCCGGGACTAGCGACGAGCAGTTCTTC.

The J gene is TRBJ1-6, the V gene TRBV5-4, with TRBD1 identical over 11 bases. Germline trimming cut 4 bases from V and 2 bases from J; bases unmatched to any gene: 2. This CDR3 contains 16 residues. Per the germline V gene, CDR1 is SGHNT and CDR2 is YYREEE (reference sequence). This CDR3 is CASSPGQGAYNSPLHF. DNA for the CDR3: TGTGCCAGCAGCCCGGGACAGGGGGCCTATAATTCACCCCTCCACTTT.

The rearrangement uses TRBV19 and TRBJ2-3, with 10 bases that match TRBD1. This CDR3 is built from 15 residues. V lost 3 bases, J lost 7 bases, and 7 bases stayed unmatched. The germline gives CDR1 LNHDA, CDR2 SQIVND (reference sequence). This chain's CDR3 is CASSMTGTGEHTQYF. The CDR3 DNA is TGTGCCAGTAGTATGACAGGGACAGGGGAGCATACGCAGTATTTT.

Regarding this clone: One end of the junction does not line up with germline, which may come from a read error. The chain uses TRBV5-1 and TRBJ1-1; D ambiguous. Germline lookup yields CDR1 SGHRS and CDR2 YFSETQ. CDR3 length: 13 amino acids. The CDR3: CASSLETETEAFF. The CDR3 DNA sequence: TGCGCCAGTAGCTTGGAAACAGAGACTGAAGCTTTCTTT.

The chain carries TRBV13 and TRBJ1-3; the D gene is possibly TRBD1 (5 bases). Germline-derived CDR1 and CDR2 are PRHDT and FYEKMQ (reference sequence). The V and J ends lost 10 bases and 1 base respectively, with 20 bases between them. The CDR3 is 16 amino acids. The CDR3 nucleotides are TGTGCCACCGAGCCCCAGGGCTGGGGTTCTGGAAACACCATATATTTT. Protein sequence: CATEPQGWGSGNTIYF.

This chain links TRBV11-2 with TRBJ1-2; no clear D gene. Trimming stripped 0 bases from V and 8 bases from J, with 10 bases between. Germline CDR1 SGHAT, CDR2 FQNNGV. This CDR3 comprises 13 residues. CDR3 in DNA: TGTGCCAGCAGCTTAGACCCCAACGGGGGCTACACCTTC. This translates into CASSLDPNGGYTF.

The CDR3 bases are TGTGCCAGCAGCTTACGGTTGCTAGCGGGGGAAAGCTACGAGCAGTACTTC. It specifies CASSLRLLAGESYEQYF. This sequence joins TRBV5-4 and TRBJ2-7, with 10 bases aligning to TRBD2. Germline CDR1 and CDR2: SGHNT and YYREEE (reference sequence). CDR3 length: 17 residues. Losses at the gene ends were 2 bases for V and 3 bases for J; bases not matched to a gene: 11.

The genes are TRBV6-1 and TRBJ1-1; D gene uncertain. The CDR3 runs to 15 residues. Germline V gives CDR1 MNHNS, CDR2 SASEGT. Trimming pared 6 bases from V and 2 bases from J, leaving 16 bases between. CDR3 sequence: CASRPAVEANTEAFF. DNA of the CDR3: TGTGCCAGCAGACCCGCCGTTGAGGCAAACACTGAAGCTTTCTTT.

This clone has only one observation. The rearrangement joins TRBV6-5 to TRBJ1-2, with TRBD1 matching 7 bases. Unmatched junction bases numbered 9, after V lost 3 bases and J lost 8 bases. The CDR3 runs to 14 residues. Germline-derived CDR1 and CDR2 are MNHEY and SVGAGI. The CDR3 region has the DNA TGTGCCAGCAGTTATTTTAACAGGGGAAGAGGCTACACCTTC. The encoded protein is CASSYFNRGRGYTF.

This sequence joins TRBV2 and TRBJ2-6; 9 bases fit TRBD1. Losses at the gene ends were 6 bases for V and 0 bases for J; bases not matched to a gene: 3. CDR1 is SNHLY, CDR2 FYNNEI, per germline. The CDR3 is made up of 16 amino acids. The DNA of the CDR3 is TGTGCCAGCAGCCGGGACAGGGTCTCTGGGGCCAACGTCCTGACTTTC. Translated, it gives CASSRDRVSGANVLTF.